This T cell receptor beta chain was obtained from a study of T cell responses to AZD1222 COVID-19 vaccine. Broader study findings: AZD1222 recipients seropositive at baseline numbered only 5 to 7. Possibly, clonal diversity was underestimated; donors were largely white British and included more females. Spike-specific TCR breadth and depth rose after two AZD1222 doses. After the peak T cell response, and only then, were repertoires sampled.

The data were produced by immunoSEQ multiplex PCR, yet TCRdb's version contains in-frame clones alone and is incomplete. The sample includes 72,000 or so clones, about 85% of them seen just once. The count of this clone is one. Its specificity is not known. Trimming removed 6 bases from V and 4 bases from J; junction bases left unmatched: 9. The CDR3 is 14 amino acids. CDR1 is SQVTM, CDR2 ANQGSEA, per germline. This chain links TRBV29-1 with TRBJ1-2; 9 bases are shared with TRBD1. The clonotype originates from an adult in good health. Sequencing used peripheral blood, obtained on day 0 of AZD1222 vaccination. Written as DNA, the CDR3 is TGCAGCGTGGGACAGGGACTGGAGGGCTATGGCTACACCTTC. Translation gives CSVGQGLEGYGYTF.